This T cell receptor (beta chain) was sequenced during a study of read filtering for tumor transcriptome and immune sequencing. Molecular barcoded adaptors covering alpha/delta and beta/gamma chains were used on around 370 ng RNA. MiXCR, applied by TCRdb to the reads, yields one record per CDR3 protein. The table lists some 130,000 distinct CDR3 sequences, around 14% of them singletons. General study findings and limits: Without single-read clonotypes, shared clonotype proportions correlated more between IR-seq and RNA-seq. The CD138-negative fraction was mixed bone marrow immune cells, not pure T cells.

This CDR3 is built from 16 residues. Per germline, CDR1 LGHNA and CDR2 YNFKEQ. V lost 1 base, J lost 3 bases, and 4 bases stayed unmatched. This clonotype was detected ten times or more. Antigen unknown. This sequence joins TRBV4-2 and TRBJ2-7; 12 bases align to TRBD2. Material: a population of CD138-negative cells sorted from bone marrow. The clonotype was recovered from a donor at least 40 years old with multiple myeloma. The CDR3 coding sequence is TGTGCCAGCAGCCAAGGACTAGCGGGAGCTCTCTACGAGCAGTACTTC. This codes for CASSQGLAGALYEQYF.